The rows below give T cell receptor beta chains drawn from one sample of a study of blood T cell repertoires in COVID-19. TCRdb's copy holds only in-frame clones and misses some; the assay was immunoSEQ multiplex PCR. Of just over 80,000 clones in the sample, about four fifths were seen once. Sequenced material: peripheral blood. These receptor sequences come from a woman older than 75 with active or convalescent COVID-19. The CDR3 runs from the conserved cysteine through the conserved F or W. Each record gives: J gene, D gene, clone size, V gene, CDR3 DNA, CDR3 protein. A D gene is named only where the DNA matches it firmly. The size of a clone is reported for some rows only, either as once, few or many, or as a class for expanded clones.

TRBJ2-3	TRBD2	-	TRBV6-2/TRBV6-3	TGTGCCAGCAGTTACCGCGGGGGAGGCACAGATACGCAGTATTTT	CASSYRGGGTDTQYF
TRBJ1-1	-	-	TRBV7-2	TGTGCCAGCAGTTCGGACTCCCGGCGGTGGAACACTGAAGCTTTCTTT	CASSSDSRRWNTEAFF
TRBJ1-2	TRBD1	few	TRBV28	TGTGCCAGCAGTTTATTAGGGGACAGAGGATCCTATGGCTACACCTTC	CASSLLGDRGSYGYTF
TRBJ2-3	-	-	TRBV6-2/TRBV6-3	TGTGCCAGCAGTTACCCCTCCCTCGGGACACCTCGTTTCACAGATACGCAGTATTTT	CASSYPSLGTPRFTDTQYF
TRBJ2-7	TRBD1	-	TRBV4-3	TGCGCCAGCAGCCAAGATTGGGACAGGGGAACCCATTTCGAGCAGTACTTC	CASSQDWDRGTHFEQYF
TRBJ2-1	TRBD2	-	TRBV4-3	TGCGCCAGCAGCCAAGATGGCTCTAGCGGGGATGAGCAGTTCTTC	CASSQDGSSGDEQFF
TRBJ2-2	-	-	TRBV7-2	TGTGCCAGCAGCCCCGATTCAGGGCCTGGCGGGGAGCTGTTTTTT	CASSPDSGPGGELFF
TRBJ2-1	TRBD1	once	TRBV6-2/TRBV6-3	TGTGCCAGCAGTCCGACAGGGACCTCCTACAATGAGCAGTTCTTC	CASSPTGTSYNEQFF
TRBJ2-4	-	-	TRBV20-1	TGCAGTGCTGATGCGGTTAACATTCAGTACTTC	CSADAVNIQYF
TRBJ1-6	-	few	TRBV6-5	TGTGCCAGCAGGCGGATAGAGAATTCACCCCTCCACTTT	CASRRIENSPLHF
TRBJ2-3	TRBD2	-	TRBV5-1	TGCGCCAGCAGCTTGGCTCGGGAGGGAGACTTAGGAGATACGCAGTATTTT	CASSLAREGDLGDTQYF
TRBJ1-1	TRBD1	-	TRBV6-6	TGTGCCACCATTCCACCTTCCGGGACAGGGGGTTTTGAAGCTTTCTTT	CATIPPSGTGGFEAFF
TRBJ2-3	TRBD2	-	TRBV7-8	TGTGCCAGCAGTTTATACCCGGGCGGGGGGGGCAATCCAGATACGCAGTATTTT	CASSLYPGGGGNPDTQYF
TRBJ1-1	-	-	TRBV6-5	TGTGCCAGCAACGGTGCGAACACTGAAGCTTTCTTT	CASNGANTEAFF
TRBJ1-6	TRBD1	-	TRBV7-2	TGTGCCAGCAGCCCTCGACAGGGGTATAATTCACCCCTCCACTTT	CASSPRQGYNSPLHF
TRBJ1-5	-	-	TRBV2	TGTGCCAGCAGAATAGGAGAGCGAGATAGCAATCAGCCCCAGCATTTT	CASRIGERDSNQPQHF
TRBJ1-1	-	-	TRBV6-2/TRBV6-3	TGTGCCAGCAGTGAGGGACAACACACTGAAGCTTTCTTT	CASSEGQHTEAFF
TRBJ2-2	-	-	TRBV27	TGTGCCAGCAGACAGTTAGGGGGAATGAATAAGGCCGGGGAGCTGTTTTTT	CASRQLGGMNKAGELFF
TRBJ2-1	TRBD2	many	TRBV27	TGTGCCAGCACCCCGCTAGCGGGGGGGGGAAATGAGCAGTTCTTC	CASTPLAGGGNEQFF
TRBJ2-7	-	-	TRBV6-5	TGTGCCAGCAGTTACTCCGGGGGACTTTGGTTC	CASSYSGGLWF
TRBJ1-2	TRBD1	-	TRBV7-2	TGTGCCAGCAGCTTAGACAGGGGTGGCTACACCTTC	CASSLDRGGYTF
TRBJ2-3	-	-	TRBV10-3	TGTGCCATCAGTGAGGCTCCTGGTGGGGCGAGCACAGATACGCAGTATTTT	CAISEAPGGASTDTQYF
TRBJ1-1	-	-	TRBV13	TGTGCCAGCAGCTTAGTTGAGAGATCTGAAGCTTTCTTT	CASSLVERSEAFF
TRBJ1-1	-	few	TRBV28	TGTGCCAGCAATATCGAGGGCTTCAACACTGAAGCTTTCTTT	CASNIEGFNTEAFF
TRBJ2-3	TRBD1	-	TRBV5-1	TGCGCCAGCAGCTTAGACAGGGTAGATACGCAGTATTTT	CASSLDRVDTQYF
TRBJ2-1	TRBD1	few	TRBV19	TGTGCCAGTAGTATAGTATCAGGGGGTGAGCAGTTCTTC	CASSIVSGGEQFF
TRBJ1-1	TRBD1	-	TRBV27	TGTGCCAGCAGCCCCATGGGACAGGGAAACACTGAAGCTTTCTTT	CASSPMGQGNTEAFF
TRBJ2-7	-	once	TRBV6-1	TGTGCCAGCAGTGAAGCGCGGACAACCGGGCCTCGAATCGGTGCCTACGAGCAGTACTTC	CASSEARTTGPRIGAYEQYF
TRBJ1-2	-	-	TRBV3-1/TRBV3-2	TGTGCCAGCAGCCAAGATAGACAGCTTCTAGGCTACACCTTC	CASSQDRQLLGYTF
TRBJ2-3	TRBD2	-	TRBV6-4	TGTGCCAGCAGTGTTACCGGGGGGACTAGCACAGATACGCAGTATTTT	CASSVTGGTSTDTQYF
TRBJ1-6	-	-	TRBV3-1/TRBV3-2	TGTGCCAGCAGCCAAGTCCTGAATTCACCCCTCCACTTT	CASSQVLNSPLHF
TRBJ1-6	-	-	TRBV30	TGTGCCTGGTGGAGGGGATATAATTCACCCCTCCACTTT	CAWWRGYNSPLHF
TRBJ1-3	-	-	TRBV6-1	TGTGCCAGCAGTGAGCTCGCCCGGGTTGGAAACACCATGTATTTT	CASSELARVGNTMYF
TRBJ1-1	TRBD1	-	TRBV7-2	TGTGCCAGCAGCCAGTACAGGGGGACTGAAGCTTTCTTT	CASSQYRGTEAFF
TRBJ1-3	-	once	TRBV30	TGTGCCCGGGAGCAGGGTTCTGGAAACACCATATATTTT	CAREQGSGNTIYF
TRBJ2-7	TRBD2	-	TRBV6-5	TGTGCCAGCAGCGGGGGACTACCCTTCTCCTACGAGCAGTACTTC	CASSGGLPFSYEQYF
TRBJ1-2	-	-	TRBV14	TGTGCCAGCAGCCAAGATTCGGGGAGGGGATATGGCTACACCTTC	CASSQDSGRGYGYTF
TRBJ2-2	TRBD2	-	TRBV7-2	TGTGCCAGCAGCCCCAGGGCGGGGGCGAACACCGGGGAGCTGTTTTTT	CASSPRAGANTGELFF
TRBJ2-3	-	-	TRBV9	TGTGCCAGCAGCGATCAAGGGGTTAGGGGTGGAGATACGCAGTATTTT	CASSDQGVRGGDTQYF
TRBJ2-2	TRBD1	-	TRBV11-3	TGTGCCAGCAGCCCGGGGACAGGGGAAACCGGGGAGCTGTTTTTT	CASSPGTGETGELFF
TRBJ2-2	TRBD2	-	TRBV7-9	TGTGCCAGCGTGGGCGGGGGGCCAACCACCGGGGAGCTGTTTTTT	CASVGGGPTTGELFF
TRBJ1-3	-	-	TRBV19	TGTGCCAGTAGTCGACAGAGCTCTGGAAACACCATATATTTT	CASSRQSSGNTIYF
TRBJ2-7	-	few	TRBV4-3	TGCGCCAGCAGCCAAGATGTGGGGGGAGAACGGTACTTC	CASSQDVGGERYF
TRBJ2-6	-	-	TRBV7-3	TGTGCCAGCAGCTCTGGGCCGGGGTCAATCTCCTCTGGGGCCAACGTCCTGACTTTC	CASSSGPGSISSGANVLTF
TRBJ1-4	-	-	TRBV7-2	TGTGCCAGCAGCCAGGGAACAGCTTTTAATGAAAAACTGTTTTTT	CASSQGTAFNEKLFF
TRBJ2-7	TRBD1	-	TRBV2	TGTGCCAGCCGAAAGGGACAGACCACCTCCTACGAGCAGTACTTC	CASRKGQTTSYEQYF